The clone carrying this T cell receptor (beta chain) was seen many times. The authors prepared the TCRbeta library with unique molecular identifiers. TCRdb re-called the PCR reads with MiXCR, one entry per CDR3 protein. The sample records under 450,000 distinct CDR3 sequences, roughly 14% being singletons. The data were obtained in a study of T-cell reconstitution after alpha-beta-depleted transplantation in children. The ends were cut back, 4 bases at V and 1 base at J, with 7 bases in the middle. Germline V gives CDR1 ENHRY, CDR2 SYGVKD. This CDR3 comprises 13 residues. The sample consisted of PBMCs, taken from the stem cell graft. The source of this sequence is a human donor who donated a stem cell graft to a child with Fanconi anemia. The chain links TRBV10-3 to TRBJ1-1; weak D call: TRBD1 (6 bases). CDR3 coding DNA: TGTGCCATCAGTGGGACAGCGAACACTGAAGCTTTCTTT. Its translation: CAISGTANTEAFF.